This TCR beta chain was retrieved from a study of T cells in Graves' hyperthyroidism and ophthalmopathy. The TCR beta CDR3 regions underwent amplification using RNA transcripts as the source. Initially, a first-round RT-PCR of the TCR CDR3 employed the HTBI primer set. TCRdb passed the multiplex PCR reads through MiXCR, listing each CDR3 protein once. The repertoire holds more than 600,000 distinct CDR3 sequences, with over 15% as singletons. CDR1 is MNHEY, CDR2 SMNVEV, per germline (reference sequence). The J segment lost 3 bases and the V segment lost 5 bases, leaving 14 bases of the junction unmatched. This CDR3 spans 19 amino acids.

Source material: blood. The rearrangement links TRBV27 to TRBJ1-5; 12 bases agree with TRBD1. The clonotype originates from a man aged 18 to 30 with Graves' hyperthyroidism. The CDR3 nucleotides read TGTGCCAGCAGTAGGCTATCCGGGACAGGGGGCCCAGTCAATCAGCCCCAGCATTTT. Encoded protein: CASSRLSGTGGPVNQPQHF.